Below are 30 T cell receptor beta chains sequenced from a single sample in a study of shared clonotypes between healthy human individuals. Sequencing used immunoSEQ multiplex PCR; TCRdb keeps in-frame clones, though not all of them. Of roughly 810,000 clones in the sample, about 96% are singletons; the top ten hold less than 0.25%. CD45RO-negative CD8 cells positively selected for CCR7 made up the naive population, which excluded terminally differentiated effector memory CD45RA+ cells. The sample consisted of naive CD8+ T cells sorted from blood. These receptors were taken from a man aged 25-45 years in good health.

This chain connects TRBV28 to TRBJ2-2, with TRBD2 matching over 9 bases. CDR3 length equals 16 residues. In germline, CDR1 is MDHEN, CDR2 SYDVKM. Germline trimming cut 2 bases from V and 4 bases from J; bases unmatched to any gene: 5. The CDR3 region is CASSLPGLALTGELFF. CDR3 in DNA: TGTGCCAGCAGTTTACCCGGACTAGCGCTCACCGGGGAGCTGTTTTTT.

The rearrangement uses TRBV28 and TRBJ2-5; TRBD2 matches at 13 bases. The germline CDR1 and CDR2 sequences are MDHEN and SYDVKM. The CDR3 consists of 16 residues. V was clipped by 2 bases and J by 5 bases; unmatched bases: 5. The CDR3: CASSLQLAGGPETQYF. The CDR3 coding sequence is TGTGCCAGCAGTTTACAACTAGCGGGAGGGCCCGAGACCCAGTACTTC. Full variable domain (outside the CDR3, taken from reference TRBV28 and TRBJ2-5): DVKVTQSSRYLVKRTGEKVFLECVQDMDHENMFWYRQDPGLGLRLIYFSYDVKMKEKGDIPEGYSVSREKKERFSLILESASTNQTSMYLCASSLQLAGGPETQYFGPGTRLLVL.

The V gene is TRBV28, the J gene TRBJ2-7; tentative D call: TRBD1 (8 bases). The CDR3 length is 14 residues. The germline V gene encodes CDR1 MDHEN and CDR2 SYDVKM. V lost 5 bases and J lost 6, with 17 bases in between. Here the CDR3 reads CASSPGQGGSEQYF. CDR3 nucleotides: TGTGCCAGCAGTCCCGGACAGGGAGGGAGCGAGCAGTACTTC.

CDR3 loop: CAWDGGQGNEKLFF. DNA for the CDR3: TGTGCCTGGGATGGGGGACAGGGGAATGAAAAACTGTTTTTT. The chain recombines TRBV30 with TRBJ1-4; the match to TRBD1 covers 10 bases. This CDR3 spans 14 amino acids. The V gene end was trimmed by 5 bases and the J gene end by 5 bases; junction bases not matched to a gene: 5. Germline CDR1 and CDR2: GTSNPN and SVGIG (reference sequence).

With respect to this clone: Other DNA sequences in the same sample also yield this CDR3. This CDR3 reads CSVEGHYNEQFF. CDR3 nucleotides: TGCAGCGTTGAAGGGCACTACAATGAGCAGTTCTTC. The chain links TRBV29-1 to TRBJ2-1; the D is unclear. V lost 1 base and J 3 bases, leaving 4 bases between the germline ends. There are 12 residues in the CDR3. CDR1 and CDR2 from the germline V gene are SQVTM and ANQGSEA.

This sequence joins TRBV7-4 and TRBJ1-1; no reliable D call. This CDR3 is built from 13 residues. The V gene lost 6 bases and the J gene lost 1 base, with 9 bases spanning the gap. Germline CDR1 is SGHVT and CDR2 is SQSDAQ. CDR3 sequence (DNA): TGTGCCAGCAGACTTACACCGAACACTGAAGCTTTCTTT. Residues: CASRLTPNTEAFF.

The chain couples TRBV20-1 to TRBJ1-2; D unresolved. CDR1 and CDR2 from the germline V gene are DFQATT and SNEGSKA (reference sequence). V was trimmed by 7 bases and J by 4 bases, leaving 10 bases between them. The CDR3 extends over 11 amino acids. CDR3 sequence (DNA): TGCAGTGTGGTTTACGGCTATGGCTACACCTTC. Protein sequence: CSVVYGYGYTF.

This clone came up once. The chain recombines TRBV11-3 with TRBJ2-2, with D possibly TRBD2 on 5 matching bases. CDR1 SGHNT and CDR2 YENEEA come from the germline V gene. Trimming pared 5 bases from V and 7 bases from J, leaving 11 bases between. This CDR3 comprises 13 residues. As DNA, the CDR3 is TGTGCCAGCAGCGCCTGGACTGGCGGGGAGCTGTTTTTT. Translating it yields CASSAWTGGELFF.

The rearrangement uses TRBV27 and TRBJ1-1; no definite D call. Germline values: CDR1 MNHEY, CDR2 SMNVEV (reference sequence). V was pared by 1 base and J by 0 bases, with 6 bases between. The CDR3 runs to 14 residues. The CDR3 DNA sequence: TGTGCCAGCAGTTTATTTGCAGTGAACACTGAAGCTTTCTTT. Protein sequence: CASSLFAVNTEAFF.

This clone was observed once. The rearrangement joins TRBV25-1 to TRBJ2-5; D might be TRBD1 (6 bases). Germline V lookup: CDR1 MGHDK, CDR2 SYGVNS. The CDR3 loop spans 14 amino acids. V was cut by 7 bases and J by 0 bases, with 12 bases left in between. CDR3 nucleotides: TGTGCCAGCACCACCGGGACACACCAAGAGACCCAGTACTTC. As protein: CASTTGTHQETQYF.

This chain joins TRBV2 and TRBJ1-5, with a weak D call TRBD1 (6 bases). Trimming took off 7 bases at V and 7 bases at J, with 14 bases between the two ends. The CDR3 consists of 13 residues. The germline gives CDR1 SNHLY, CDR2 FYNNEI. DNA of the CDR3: TGTGCCAGCACAAGGGGGGAGGGCCAGCCCCAGCATTTT. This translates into CASTRGEGQPQHF.

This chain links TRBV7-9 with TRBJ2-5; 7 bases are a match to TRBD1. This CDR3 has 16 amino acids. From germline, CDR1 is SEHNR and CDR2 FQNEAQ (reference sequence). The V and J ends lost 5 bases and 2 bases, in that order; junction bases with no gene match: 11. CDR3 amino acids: CASSPWEQGWQETQYF. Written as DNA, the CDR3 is TGTGCCAGCAGCCCTTGGGAACAGGGGTGGCAAGAGACCCAGTACTTC.

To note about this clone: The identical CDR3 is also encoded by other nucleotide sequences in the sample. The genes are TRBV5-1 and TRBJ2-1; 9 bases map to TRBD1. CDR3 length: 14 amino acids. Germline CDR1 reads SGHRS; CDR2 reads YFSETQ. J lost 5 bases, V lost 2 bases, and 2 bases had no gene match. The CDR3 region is CASSLGQGNNEQFF. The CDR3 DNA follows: TGCGCCAGCAGCTTAGGACAGGGGAACAATGAGCAGTTCTTC.

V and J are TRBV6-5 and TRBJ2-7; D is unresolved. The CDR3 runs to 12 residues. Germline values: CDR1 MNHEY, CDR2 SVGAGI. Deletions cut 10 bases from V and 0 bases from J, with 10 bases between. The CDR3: CATATSSYEQYF. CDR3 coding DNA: TGTGCCACCGCGACAAGCTCCTACGAGCAGTACTTC.

The CDR3 nucleotides are TGTGCCAGCAGCCGGATGGGCTACGAGCAGTACTTC. Its protein is CASSRMGYEQYF. J is TRBJ2-7 and V is TRBV7-6; D is unresolved. The length of the CDR3 is 12 residues. Trimming cost V 5 bases and J 3 bases, with 8 bases left between them. Per germline, CDR1 SGHVS and CDR2 FNYEAQ.

CDR3 bases: TGCGCCAGCAGCCAAGAGTGGAGGGATGAGCAGTTCTTC. Translating gives CASSQEWRDEQFF. The chain links TRBV4-1 to TRBJ2-1, with TRBD2 as a possible D gene (6 bases). Between the trimmed V and J ends, which lost 0 bases and 8 bases, there was a span of 8 bases. Germline values: CDR1 MGHRA, CDR2 YSYEKL. This CDR3 is built from 13 residues.

For the CDR3, the DNA is TGTGCCAGCAGCCGCTTTGAAGCGGGGGCCTACAATGAGCAGTTCTTC. Protein product: CASSRFEAGAYNEQFF. V and J are TRBV7-9 and TRBJ2-1; 8 bases are shared with TRBD2. From germline, CDR1 is SEHNR and CDR2 FQNEAQ (reference sequence). CDR3 size: 16 residues. The V and J ends lost 5 bases and 2 bases, in that order; junction bases with no gene match: 8.

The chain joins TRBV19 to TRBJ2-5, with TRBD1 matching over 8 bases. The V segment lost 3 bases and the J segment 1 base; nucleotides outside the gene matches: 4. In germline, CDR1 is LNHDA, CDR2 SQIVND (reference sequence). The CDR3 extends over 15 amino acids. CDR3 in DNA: TGTGCCAGTAGTATCGACAGGGGAGTCCAAGAGACCCAGTACTTC. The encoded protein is CASSIDRGVQETQYF.

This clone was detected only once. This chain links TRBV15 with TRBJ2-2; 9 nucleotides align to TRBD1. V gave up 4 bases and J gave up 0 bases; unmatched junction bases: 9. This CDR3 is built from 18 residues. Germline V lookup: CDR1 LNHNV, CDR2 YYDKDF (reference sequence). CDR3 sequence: CATSTNGQGKTNTGELFF. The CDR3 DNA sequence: TGTGCCACCAGCACTAACGGACAGGGGAAAACGAACACCGGGGAGCTGTTTTTT. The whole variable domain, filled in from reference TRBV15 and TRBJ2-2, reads DAMVIQNPRYQVTQFGKPVTLSCSQTLNHNVMYWYQQKSSQAPKLLFHYYDKDFNNEADTPDNFQSRRPNTSFCFLDIRSPGLGDTAMYLCATSTNGQGKTNTGELFFGEGSRLTVL.

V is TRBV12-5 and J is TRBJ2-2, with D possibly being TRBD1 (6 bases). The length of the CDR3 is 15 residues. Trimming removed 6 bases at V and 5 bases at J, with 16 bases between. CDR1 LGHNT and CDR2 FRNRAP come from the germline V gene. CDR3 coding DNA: TGTGCTAGTGGCGGCGATACAGGGCCAACCGGGGAGCTGTTTTTT. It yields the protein CASGGDTGPTGELFF.

For the CDR3, the DNA is TGTGCCAGCAGTTTAGGTCTAGTGGGGCCCGGGGAGCTGTTTTTT. This sequence encodes CASSLGLVGPGELFF. The J gene is TRBJ2-2, the V gene TRBV27; D might be TRBD1 (5 bases). The CDR3 consists of 15 residues. Trimming left V 2 bases short and J 6 bases short, with 13 bases between. The germline V gene has CDR1 MNHEY and CDR2 SMNVEV (reference sequence).

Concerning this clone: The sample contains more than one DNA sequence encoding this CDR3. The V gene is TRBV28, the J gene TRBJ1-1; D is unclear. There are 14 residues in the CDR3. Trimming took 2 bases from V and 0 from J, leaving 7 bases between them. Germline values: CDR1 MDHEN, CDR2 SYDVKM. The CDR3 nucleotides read TGTGCCAGCAGTTTAAGAGGTTTGAACACTGAAGCTTTCTTT. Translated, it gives CASSLRGLNTEAFF.

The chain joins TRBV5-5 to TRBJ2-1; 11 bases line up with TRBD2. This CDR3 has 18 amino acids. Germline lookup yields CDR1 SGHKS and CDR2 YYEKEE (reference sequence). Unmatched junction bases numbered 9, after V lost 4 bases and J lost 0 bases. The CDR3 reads CASSGGLAVQSSYNEQFF. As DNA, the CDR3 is TGTGCCAGCAGCGGGGGACTAGCGGTCCAGAGCTCCTACAATGAGCAGTTCTTC.

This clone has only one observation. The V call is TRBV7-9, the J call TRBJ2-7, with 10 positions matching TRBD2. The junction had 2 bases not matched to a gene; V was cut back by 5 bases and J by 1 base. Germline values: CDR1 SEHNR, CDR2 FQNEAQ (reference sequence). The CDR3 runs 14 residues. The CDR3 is CASSPLAGSYEQYF. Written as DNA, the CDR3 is TGTGCCAGCAGCCCACTAGCGGGGTCCTACGAGCAGTACTTC. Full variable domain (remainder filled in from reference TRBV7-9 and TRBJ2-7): DTGVSQNPRHKITKRGQNVTFRCDPISEHNRLYWYRQTLGQGPEFLTYFQNEAQLEKSRLLSDRFSAERPKGSFSTLEIQRTEQGDSAMYLCASSPLAGSYEQYFGPGTRLTVT.

The CDR3 protein is CASIPGTGTEQYF. CDR3 coding DNA: TGTGCCAGCATTCCCGGGACAGGGACCGAGCAGTACTTC. This chain links TRBV2 with TRBJ2-7, with 9 bases matching TRBD1. This CDR3 is 13 amino acids long. CDR1 is SNHLY, CDR2 FYNNEI, per germline. J lost 6 bases, V lost 7 bases, and 7 bases had no gene match.

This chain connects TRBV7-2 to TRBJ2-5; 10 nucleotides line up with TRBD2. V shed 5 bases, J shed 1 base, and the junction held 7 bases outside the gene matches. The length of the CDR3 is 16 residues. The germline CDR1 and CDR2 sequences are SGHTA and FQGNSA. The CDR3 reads CASSLNSGGIQETQYF. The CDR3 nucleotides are TGTGCCAGCAGCCTTAATAGCGGGGGGATCCAAGAGACCCAGTACTTC.

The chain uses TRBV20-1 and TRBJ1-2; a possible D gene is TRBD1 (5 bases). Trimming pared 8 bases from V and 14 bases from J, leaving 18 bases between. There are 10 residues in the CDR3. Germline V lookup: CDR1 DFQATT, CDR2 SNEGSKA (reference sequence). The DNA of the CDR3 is TGCAGTTTAAAACTATTCGGGGGAACCTTC. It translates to CSLKLFGGTF.

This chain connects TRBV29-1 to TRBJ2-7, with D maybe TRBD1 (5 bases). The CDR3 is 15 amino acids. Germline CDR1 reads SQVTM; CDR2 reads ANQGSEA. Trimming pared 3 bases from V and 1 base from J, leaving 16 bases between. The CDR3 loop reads CSVEGGRSGSYEQYF. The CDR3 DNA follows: TGCAGCGTTGAGGGTGGACGTTCAGGGTCCTACGAGCAGTACTTC.

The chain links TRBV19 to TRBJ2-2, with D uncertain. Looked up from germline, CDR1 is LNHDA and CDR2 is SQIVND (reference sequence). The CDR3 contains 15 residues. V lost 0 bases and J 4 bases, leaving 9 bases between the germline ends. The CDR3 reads CASSIEVSSTGELFF. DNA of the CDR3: TGTGCCAGTAGTATAGAGGTTTCGAGCACCGGGGAGCTGTTTTTT. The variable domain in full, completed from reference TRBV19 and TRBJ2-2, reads DGGITQSPKYLFRKEGQNVTLSCEQNLNHDAMYWYRQDPGQGLRLIYYSQIVNDFQKGDIAEGYSVSREKKESFPLTVTSAQKNPTAFYLCASSIEVSSTGELFFGEGSRLTVL.

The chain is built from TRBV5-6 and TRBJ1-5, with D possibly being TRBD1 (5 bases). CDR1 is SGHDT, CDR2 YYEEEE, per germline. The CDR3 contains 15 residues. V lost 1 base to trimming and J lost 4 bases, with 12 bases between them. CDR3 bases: TGTGCCAGCAGCTTGATGGACGGACAAAATCAGCCCCAGCATTTT. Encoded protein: CASSLMDGQNQPQHF.